This T cell receptor beta chain was identified during a study of T-cell reconstitution after alpha-beta-depleted transplantation in children. Study-wide results and limits: Counts and diversity of T cells one year after transplant came mostly from newly produced T cells. Surviving recipient cells, namely T cells and thymic progenitors, were the source of high day-60 TCRbeta diversity in some patients.

This CDR3 contains 16 residues. V dropped 7 bases and J dropped 9; count of bases not matched to a gene: 18. Germline V lookup: CDR1 MNHNS, CDR2 SASEGT. About this clonotype: Its antigen is unidentified.

The TCRbeta library incorporated unique molecular identifiers. TCRdb independently ran MiXCR on the PCR reads; one entry per CDR3 protein. This table has 45,000 to 70,000 distinct CDR3 sequences, 44% appearing once. The source material was PBMCs, mostly from graft donor cells, sampled 360 days after TCRalphabeta/CD19-depleted stem cell transplant. V usage is TRBV6-1 and J usage is TRBJ2-1, with 7 nucleotides matching TRBD1. The clonotype was recovered from a male patient younger than 18 who had a stem cell transplant for acute lymphoblastic leukemia, so the T cells may come from the graft donor. CDR3 sequence reads: CASKGSIQGDRGEQFF. The CDR3 DNA reads as TGTGCCAGCAAAGGGAGCATTCAGGGGGATAGGGGTGAGCAGTTCTTC.